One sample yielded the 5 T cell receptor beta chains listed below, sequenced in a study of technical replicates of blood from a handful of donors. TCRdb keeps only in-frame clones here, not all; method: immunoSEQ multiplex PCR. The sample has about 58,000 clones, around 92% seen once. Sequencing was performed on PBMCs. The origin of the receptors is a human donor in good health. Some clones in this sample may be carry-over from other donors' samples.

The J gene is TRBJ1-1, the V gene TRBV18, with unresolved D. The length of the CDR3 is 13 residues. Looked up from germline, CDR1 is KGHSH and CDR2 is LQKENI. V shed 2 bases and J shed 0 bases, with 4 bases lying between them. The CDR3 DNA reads TGTGCCAGCTCACCAACGGTGAACACTGAAGCTTTCTTT. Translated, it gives CASSPTVNTEAFF. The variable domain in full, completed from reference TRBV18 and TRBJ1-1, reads NAGVMQNPRHLVRRRGQEARLRCSPMKGHSHVYWYRQLPEEGLKFMVYLQKENIIDESGMPKERFSAEFPKEGPSILRIQQVVRGDSAAYFCASSPTVNTEAFFGQGTRLTVV.

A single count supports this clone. The CDR3 sequence: CASSFLRAGQFF. The CDR3 DNA is TGTGCCAGCAGCTTTTTGAGGGCCGGGCAGTTCTTC. The V and J genes are TRBV13 and TRBJ2-1; TRBD2 is a possible D gene (5 bases). V lost 3 bases to trimming and J lost 12 bases, with 12 bases between them. This CDR3 has 12 amino acids. The V gene's germline CDR1 is PRHDT and CDR2 FYEKMQ (reference sequence).

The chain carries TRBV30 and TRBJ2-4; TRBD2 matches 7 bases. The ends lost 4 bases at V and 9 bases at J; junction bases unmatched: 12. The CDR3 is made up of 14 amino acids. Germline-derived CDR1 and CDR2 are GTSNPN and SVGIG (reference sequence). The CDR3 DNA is TGTGCCTGGACCCAAACGGCGGGAGTGGGCATTCAGTACTTC. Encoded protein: CAWTQTAGVGIQYF.

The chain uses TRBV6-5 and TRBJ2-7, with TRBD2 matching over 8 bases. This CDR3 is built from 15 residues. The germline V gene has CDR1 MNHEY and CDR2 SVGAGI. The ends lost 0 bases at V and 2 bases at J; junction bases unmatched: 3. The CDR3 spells CASSYSSGGAYEQYF. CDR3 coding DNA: TGTGCCAGCAGTTACTCATCCGGGGGGGCCTACGAGCAGTACTTC.

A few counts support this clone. The CDR3 nucleotides read TGTGCCAGCAGCCAGTTAGCGGGAGGGTACACAGATACGCAGTATTTT. Its protein product is CASSQLAGGYTDTQYF. The genes are TRBV11-2 and TRBJ2-3; TRBD2 matches 11 bases. The CDR3 sequence is 16 residues long. Germline CDR1 is SGHAT and CDR2 is FQNNGV. J was trimmed by 2 bases and V by 5 bases; bases with no gene match: 6.